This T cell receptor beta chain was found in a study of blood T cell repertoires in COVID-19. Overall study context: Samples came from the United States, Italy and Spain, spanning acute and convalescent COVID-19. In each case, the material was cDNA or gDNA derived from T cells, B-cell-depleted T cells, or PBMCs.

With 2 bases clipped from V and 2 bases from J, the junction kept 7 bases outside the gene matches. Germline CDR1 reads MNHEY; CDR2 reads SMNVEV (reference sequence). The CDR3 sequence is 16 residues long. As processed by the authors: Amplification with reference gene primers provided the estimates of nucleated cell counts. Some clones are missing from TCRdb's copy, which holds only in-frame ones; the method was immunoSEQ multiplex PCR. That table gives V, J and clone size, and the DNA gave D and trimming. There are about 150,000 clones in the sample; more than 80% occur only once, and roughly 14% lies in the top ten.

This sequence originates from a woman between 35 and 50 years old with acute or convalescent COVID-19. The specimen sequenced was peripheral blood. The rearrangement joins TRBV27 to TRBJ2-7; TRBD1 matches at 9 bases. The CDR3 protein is CASSLRDRVVPYEQYF. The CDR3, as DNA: TGTGCCAGCAGTTTAAGGGACAGGGTCGTTCCCTACGAGCAGTACTTC.